The present TCR beta chain was sequenced within a study of shared clonotypes between healthy human individuals. As for the study in general: CD4 naive cells filled three plates per donor, CD4 memory three, CD8 naive two and CD8 memory one. Study-level points and caveats: Researchers found naive subsets generally carried larger estimated richness than memory subsets.

Germline V gene sequence: CDR1 MDHEN, CDR2 SYDVKM. This CDR3 is 14 amino acids long. Execution of the assay was at deep level. Sequencing was performed with immunoSEQ multiplex PCR; in TCRdb, only in-frame clones are kept and a portion is missing. In the table there are around 2.5 million clones, approximately 94% of which are singletons. On this clone itself: Its antigen is still unknown.

The chain joins TRBV28 to TRBJ2-5; tentatively, D is TRBD1 (6 bases). The closer fit of TRBJ2-7 to the DNA end suggests the J call may be wrong. The specimen sequenced was naive CD4+ T cells from PBMCs. As to subset: CD45RA+ positively selected. The origin of this receptor is a man in his late teens or twenties in good health. Some clones in this sample may be carry-over from other donors' samples. CDR3 nucleotides: TGTGCCAGCAGTCTACAGGGAACTATCCACGAGCAGTACTTC. It codes for CASSLQGTIHEQYF.